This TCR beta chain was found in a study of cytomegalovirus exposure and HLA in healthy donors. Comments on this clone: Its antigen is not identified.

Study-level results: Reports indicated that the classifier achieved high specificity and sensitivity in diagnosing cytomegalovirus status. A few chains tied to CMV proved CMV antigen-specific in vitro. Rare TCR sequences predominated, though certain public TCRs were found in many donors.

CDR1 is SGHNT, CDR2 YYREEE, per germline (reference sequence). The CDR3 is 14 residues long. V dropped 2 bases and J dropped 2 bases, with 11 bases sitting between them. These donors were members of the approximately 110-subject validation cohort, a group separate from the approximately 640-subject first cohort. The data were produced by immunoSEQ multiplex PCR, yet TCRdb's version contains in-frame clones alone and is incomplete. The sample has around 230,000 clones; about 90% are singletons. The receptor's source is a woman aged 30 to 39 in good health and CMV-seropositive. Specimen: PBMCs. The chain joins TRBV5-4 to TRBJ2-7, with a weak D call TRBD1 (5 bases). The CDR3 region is CASSFTNRPYEQYF. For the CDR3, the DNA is TGTGCCAGCAGCTTTACGAACAGGCCCTACGAGCAGTACTTC.